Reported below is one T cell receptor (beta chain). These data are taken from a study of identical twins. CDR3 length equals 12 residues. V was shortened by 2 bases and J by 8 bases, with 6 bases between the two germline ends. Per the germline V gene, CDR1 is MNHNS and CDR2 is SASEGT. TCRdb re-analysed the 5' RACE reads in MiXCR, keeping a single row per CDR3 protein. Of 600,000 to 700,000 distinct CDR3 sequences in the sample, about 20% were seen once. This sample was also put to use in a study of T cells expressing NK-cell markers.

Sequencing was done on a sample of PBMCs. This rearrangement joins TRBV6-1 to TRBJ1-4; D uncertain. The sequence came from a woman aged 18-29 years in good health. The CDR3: CASSERWEKLFF. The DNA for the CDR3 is TGTGCCAGCAGTGAAAGGTGGGAAAAACTGTTTTTT.